A single sample is the source of the 4 T cell receptor beta chains below, sequenced in a study of cytomegalovirus exposure and HLA in healthy donors (dated by TCRdb to about 2017). The method behind the library was the immunoSEQ multiplex PCR assay. For the multiplex PCR, a mixture combining 60 forward primers for TCR Vbeta segments and 13 reverse primers for TCR Jbeta segments was used. TCRdb limited this immuneACCESS table to in-frame rearrangements with V and J called. A share of clones is missing; checked studies link under half to unresolved V genes, and the rest is unexplained. This sample comprises almost 200,000 clones, about four fifths of them detected only once. The ten largest clonotypes hold around 0.42% of the sample. Sequencing was carried out using PBMCs. These receptors were taken from a male donor in good health and CMV-seropositive.

This clone has just one count. The J gene is TRBJ1-5, the V gene TRBV29-1, with D unresolved. The CDR3 length is 12 residues. Between the trimmed V and J ends, which lost 6 bases and 7 bases, there was a span of 13 bases. CDR1 and CDR2 (germline): SQVTM, ANQGSEA. In DNA, the CDR3 is TGCAGCGTGCCACCCGGGAGACAGCCCCAGCATTTT. Translated, it gives CSVPPGRQPQHF.

V usage is TRBV15 and J usage is TRBJ1-3; 7 nucleotides match TRBD1. This CDR3 spans 16 amino acids. Germline loops: CDR1 LNHNV, CDR2 YYDKDF (reference sequence). After removal of 5 bases from V and 1 base from J, the junction contained 8 bases not matched to a gene. This CDR3 is CATSFRPRGSGNTIYF. DNA for the CDR3: TGTGCCACCAGCTTCCGCCCCAGGGGGTCTGGAAACACCATATATTTT.

On this clone itself: One end of the junction varies from germline; a read error may be responsible. The chain recombines TRBV7-6 with TRBJ2-7; a weak D match, TRBD2 (5 bases). Germline V gives CDR1 SGHVS, CDR2 FNYEAQ. The CDR3 runs 17 residues. The CDR3 DNA follows: TGTGTCAGCAGCGCTAGAGGTGTCGGGGTTAGAGCCTACGAGCAGTACTTC. Its translation: CVSSARGVGVRAYEQYF.

The rearrangement joins TRBV7-9 to TRBJ2-1; D is ambiguous. CDR1 is SEHNR, CDR2 FQNEAQ, per germline (reference sequence). Between the trimmed V and J ends, which lost 0 bases and 0 bases, there was a span of 12 bases. This CDR3 comprises 17 residues. CDR3 bases: TGTGCCAGCAGCTTAGCAAGAGGAGAGAGCTCCTACAATGAGCAGTTCTTC. It yields the protein CASSLARGESSYNEQFF.